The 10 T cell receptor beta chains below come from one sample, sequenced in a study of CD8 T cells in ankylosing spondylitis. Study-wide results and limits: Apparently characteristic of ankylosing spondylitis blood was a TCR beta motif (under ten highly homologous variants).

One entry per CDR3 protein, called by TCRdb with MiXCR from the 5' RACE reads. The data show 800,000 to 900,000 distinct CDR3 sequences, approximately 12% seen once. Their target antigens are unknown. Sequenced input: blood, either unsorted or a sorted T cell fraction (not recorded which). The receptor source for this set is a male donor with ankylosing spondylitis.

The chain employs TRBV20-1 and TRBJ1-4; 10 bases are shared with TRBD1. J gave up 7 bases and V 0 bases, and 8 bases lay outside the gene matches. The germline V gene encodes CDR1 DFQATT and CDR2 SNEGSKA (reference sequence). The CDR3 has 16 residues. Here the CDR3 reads CSAREGQGLLAEKLFF. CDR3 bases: TGCAGTGCTAGAGAGGGACAGGGGCTCTTGGCTGAAAAACTGTTTTTT.

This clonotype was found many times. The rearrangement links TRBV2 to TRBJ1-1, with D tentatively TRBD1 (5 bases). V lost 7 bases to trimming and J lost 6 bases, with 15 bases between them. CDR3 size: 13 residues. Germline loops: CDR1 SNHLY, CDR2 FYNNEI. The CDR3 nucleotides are TGTGCCAGCAATCGCGTGGGGGTCCCTGAAGCTTTCTTT. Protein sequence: CASNRVGVPEAFF. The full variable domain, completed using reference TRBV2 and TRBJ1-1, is EPEVTQTPSHQVTQMGQEVILRCVPISNHLYFYWYRQILGQKVEFLVSFYNNEISEKSEIFDDQFSVERPDGSNFTLKIRSTKLEDSAMYFCASNRVGVPEAFFGQGTRLTVV.

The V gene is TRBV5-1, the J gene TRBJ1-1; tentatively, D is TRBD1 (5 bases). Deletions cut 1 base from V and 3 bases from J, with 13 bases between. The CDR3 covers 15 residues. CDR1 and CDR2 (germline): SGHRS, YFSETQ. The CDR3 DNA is TGCGCCAGCAGCTTGCTCGGGATGGGGGACACTGAAGCTTTCTTT. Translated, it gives CASSLLGMGDTEAFF. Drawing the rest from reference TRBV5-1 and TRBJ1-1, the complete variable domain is KAGVTQTPRYLIKTRGQQVTLSCSPISGHRSVSWYQQTPGQGLQFLFEYFSETQRNKGNFPGRFSGRQFSNSRSEMNVSTLELGDSALYLCASSLLGMGDTEAFFGQGTRLTVV.

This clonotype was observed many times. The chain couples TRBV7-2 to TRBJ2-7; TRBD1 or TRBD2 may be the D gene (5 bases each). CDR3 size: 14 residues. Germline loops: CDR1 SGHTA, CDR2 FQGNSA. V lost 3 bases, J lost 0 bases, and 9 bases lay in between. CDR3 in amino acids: CASSFFGGSYEQYF. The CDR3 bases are TGTGCCAGCAGCTTTTTTGGGGGCTCCTACGAGCAGTACTTC.

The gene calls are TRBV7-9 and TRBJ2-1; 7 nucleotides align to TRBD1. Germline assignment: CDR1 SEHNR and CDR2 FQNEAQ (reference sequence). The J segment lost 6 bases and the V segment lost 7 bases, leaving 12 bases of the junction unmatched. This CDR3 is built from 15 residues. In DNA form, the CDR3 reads TGTGCCAGCACGGAAAGGGGGCAATTGGGCAATGAGCAGTTCTTC. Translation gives CASTERGQLGNEQFF.

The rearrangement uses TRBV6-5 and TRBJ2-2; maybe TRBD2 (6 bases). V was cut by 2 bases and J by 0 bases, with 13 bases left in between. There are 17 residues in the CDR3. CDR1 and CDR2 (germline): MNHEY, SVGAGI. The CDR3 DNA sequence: TGTGCCAGCAGTTACCCCCGCGGGGTCACGAACACCGGGGAGCTGTTTTTT. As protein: CASSYPRGVTNTGELFF.

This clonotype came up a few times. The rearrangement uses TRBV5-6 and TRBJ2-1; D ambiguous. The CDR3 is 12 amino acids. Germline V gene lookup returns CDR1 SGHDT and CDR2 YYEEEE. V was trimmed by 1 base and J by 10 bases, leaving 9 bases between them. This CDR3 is CASSLFPLEQFF. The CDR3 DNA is TGTGCCAGCAGCTTGTTCCCTCTGGAGCAGTTCTTC.

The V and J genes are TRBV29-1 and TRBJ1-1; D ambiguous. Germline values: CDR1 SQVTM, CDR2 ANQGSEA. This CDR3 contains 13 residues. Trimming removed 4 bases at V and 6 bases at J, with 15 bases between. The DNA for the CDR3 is TGCAGCGTTGCGCGGGCCCTAGGCTCTGAAGCTTTCTTT. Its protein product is CSVARALGSEAFF.

The CDR3 DNA sequence: TGTGCCTGGAGTACCGCATCAGGGGGCAAACAGCATTTT. It yields the protein CAWSTASGGKQHF. The gene calls are TRBV30 and TRBJ1-5; TRBD1 matches at 8 bases. J was trimmed by 13 bases and V by 2 bases; bases with no gene match: 10. The CDR3 sequence is 13 residues long. Germline-derived CDR1 and CDR2 are GTSNPN and SVGIG (reference sequence).

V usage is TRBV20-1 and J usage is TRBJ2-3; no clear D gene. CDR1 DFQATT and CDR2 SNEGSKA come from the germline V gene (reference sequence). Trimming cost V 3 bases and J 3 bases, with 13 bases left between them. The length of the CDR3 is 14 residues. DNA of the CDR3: TGCAGTGCTAGTTTCGTGGGCGGAACAGATACGCAGTATTTT. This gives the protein CSASFVGGTDTQYF.